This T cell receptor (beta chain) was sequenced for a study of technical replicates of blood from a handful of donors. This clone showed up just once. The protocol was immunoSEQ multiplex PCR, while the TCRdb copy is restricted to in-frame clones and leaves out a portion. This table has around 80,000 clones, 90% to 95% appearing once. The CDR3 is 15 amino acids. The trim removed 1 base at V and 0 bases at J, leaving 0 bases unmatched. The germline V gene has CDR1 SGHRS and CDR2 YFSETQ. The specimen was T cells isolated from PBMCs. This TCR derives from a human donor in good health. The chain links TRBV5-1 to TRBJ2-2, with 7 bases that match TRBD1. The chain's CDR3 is CASSLQGANTGELFF. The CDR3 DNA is TGCGCCAGCAGCTTGCAGGGGGCGAACACCGGGGAGCTGTTTTTT.